This TCR beta chain comes out of a study of cytomegalovirus exposure and HLA in healthy donors. Whole-study results and caveats: When the data were analyzed later, several of the most significant clusters appeared to be linked to common viral pathogens. TRBV6-2, TRBV6-3 and other indistinguishable V segments were excluded. CMV antigen specificity was confirmed in vitro for three CMV-associated chains. Roughly uniform sequencing depth across donors was assumed, possibly incorrectly.

The CDR3 is made up of 15 amino acids. V gave up 2 bases and J gave up 4 bases; unmatched junction bases: 3. CDR1 is SGDLS, CDR2 YYNGEE, per germline. Primers for the PCR totalled 60 Vbeta and 13 Jbeta. Assay: immunoSEQ multiplex PCR; the TCRdb copy retains only in-frame clones and omits some. The sample holds 150,000 to 200,000 clones, around 75% seen once. As for this clone: The antigen is not known.

Material for sequencing was PBMCs. The TCR was taken from a woman between 45 and 65 years old in good health and CMV-seronegative. The V and J genes are TRBV9 and TRBJ1-3; TRBD1 aligns across 10 bases. The chain's CDR3 is CASSVGTGDGNTIYF. Written as DNA, the CDR3 is TGTGCCAGCAGCGTGGGGACAGGGGACGGAAACACCATATATTTT.